This TCR beta chain was captured in a study of cytomegalovirus exposure and HLA in healthy donors. Worth noting for this clone: What it binds is unknown.

Study-wide points: In a later analysis, common viral pathogens appeared linked to several of the most significant clusters. Earlier results showed most TCR beta V segments being productive about 87% or about 30% of the time. V segments that were indistinguishable, TRBV6-2 and TRBV6-3 among them, were omitted from analysis.

Germline V lookup: CDR1 LGHNA, CDR2 YNFKEQ. The junction had 8 bases not matched to a gene; V was cut back by 8 bases and J by 5 bases. The CDR3 runs 14 residues. Both 60 Vbeta primers and 13 Jbeta primers went into the PCR. Using immunoSEQ multiplex PCR, the repertoire was profiled, and TCRdb retains in-frame clones only, with some absent. In the table there are under 200,000 clones, around 75% of which are singletons. The sample was PBMCs. The chain links TRBV4-2 to TRBJ2-7; 11 nucleotides agree with TRBD1. The TCR was taken from a human donor in good health. The CDR3 DNA is TGTGCCAGCGGAACCGGGACAGGGGGGAACGAGCAGTACTTC. Encoded protein: CASGTGTGGNEQYF.